This TCR beta chain stems from a study of response to subunit inactivated influenza vaccine. Overall study findings and caveats: Authors suggested seasonal influenza vaccinations each recruit few new T cells.

From germline, CDR1 is SQVTM and CDR2 ANQGSEA. CDR3 length: 14 amino acids. Trimming removed 1 base from V and 3 bases from J, with 13 bases in between. About this clonotype itself: Its matching antigen is unknown.

TCRdb processed the RT-PCR reads anew with MiXCR; each CDR3 protein has one entry. The sample has more than 450,000 distinct CDR3 sequences, approximately 7.6% seen once. The sequence was collected from a man aged 50-75 years who received an inactivated influenza vaccine. The chain links TRBV29-1 to TRBJ2-7, with no clear D. The sample in question was PBMCs from blood, obtained less than 25 months after vaccination. The DNA of the CDR3 is TGCAGCGTTGAAGGGGTAGGGAATAGCTACGAGCAGTACTTC. Translation gives CSVEGVGNSYEQYF.